This T cell receptor beta chain is drawn from a study of blood T cells in healthy people across ages. Background on the study: Template switching caught about one barcoded beta molecule for each two T cells.

Primed by a sample-barcoded 5' primer and a J-beta primer mix, a second PCR proceeded for 7 to 11 cycles. All samples yielded 2.5 million or more CDR3-containing paired-end reads. TCRdb re-called the 5' RACE reads through MiXCR, storing one row per CDR3 protein. The sample contains roughly 680,000 distinct CDR3 sequences, under 25% of which appear only once. This clonotype was seen a handful of times. What it binds is not known. The CDR3 sequence is 13 residues long. The germline V and J ends were trimmed by 4 bases and 2 bases, with 6 bases remaining between them. Germline values: CDR1 LNHDA, CDR2 SQIVND (reference sequence). Study-level findings and limits: Higher diversity and more naive CD4+ cells were features of long-lived donors, compared to aged donors.

The sequence was obtained from a man in his 70s in good health. The chain has TRBV19 and TRBJ1-5; D unresolved. The sample comprised blood. The CDR3 region has the DNA TGTGCCAGTAGTAATAGTGGCAATCAGCCCCAGCATTTT. It is translated as CASSNSGNQPQHF.